The 21 T cell receptor beta chains below all came from one sample that was sequenced in a study of Graves' ophthalmopathy and Graves' hyperthyroidism. Amplified TCR beta CDR3 regions were obtained using RNA transcripts as template. An opening RT-PCR round employed HTBI primers and preceded a second-round multiplex PCR. TCRdb ran MiXCR on the multiplex PCR reads and lists one entry per CDR3 protein. The table shows hundreds of thousands of distinct CDR3 sequences, with around a fifth occurring only once. The sequencing sample was made of peripheral blood. These receptor sequences come from a woman between 18 and 29 years old with stable Graves' hyperthyroidism.

Ten or more counts support this clonotype. The CDR3 bases are TGTGCCAGCAGGGGAGCGGGACAGGCTCCCTACGAGCAGTACTTC. Its protein product is CASRGAGQAPYEQYF. The chain uses TRBV11-2 and TRBJ2-7, with D tentatively TRBD1 (8 bases). The V end was cut by 6 bases, the J end by 2 bases, with 17 bases between. The CDR3 has 15 amino acids. CDR1 SGHAT and CDR2 FQNNGV come from the germline V gene.

This clonotype was counted many times. The V gene is TRBV19, the J gene TRBJ2-7; TRBD1 matches at 9 bases. CDR1 is LNHDA, CDR2 SQIVND, per germline (reference sequence). V trimming: 3 bases; J trimming: 4 bases; junction bases outside the gene matches: 4. This CDR3 contains 14 residues. CDR3 nucleotides: TGTGCCAGTAGTATCGGGACAGGGCTATACGAGCAGTACTTC. It is translated as CASSIGTGLYEQYF.

This clonotype was detected many times. This chain joins TRBV9 and TRBJ1-6; perhaps TRBD1 as D (5 bases). Germline CDR1 is SGDLS and CDR2 is YYNGEE. There are 14 residues in the CDR3. The V gene lost 1 base and the J gene lost 8 bases, with 10 bases spanning the gap. The DNA of the CDR3 is TGTGCCAGCAGCGTATTTGGGGCAGATTCACCCCTCCACTTT. Translated, it gives CASSVFGADSPLHF.

The table lists this clonotype with many counts. The chain joins TRBV12-3 or TRBV12-4 to TRBJ2-2; weak D call: TRBD1 (5 bases). CDR3 size: 13 residues. Trimming removed 4 bases from V and 5 bases from J, with 8 bases in between. CDR3 DNA: TGTGCCAGCAGTTATCAGGGTACCGGGGAGCTGTTTTTT. Encoded protein: CASSYQGTGELFF.

This clonotype was seen many times. CDR3 bases: TGTGCCATCAGGACCCTCGGGATAGGGGGCGCGGACACTGAAGCTTTCTTT. Translation gives CAIRTLGIGGADTEAFF. J is TRBJ1-1 and V is TRBV10-3; 7 nucleotides line up with TRBD1. Germline CDR1 is ENHRY and CDR2 is SYGVKD. V shed 6 bases and J 3 bases; nucleotides not matched to a gene: 16. CDR3 size: 17 residues.

V usage is TRBV3-1 and J usage is TRBJ2-7; 7 nucleotides match TRBD2. The germline V gene encodes CDR1 LGHDT and CDR2 YNNKEL (reference sequence). J gave up 6 bases and V 4 bases, and 9 bases lay outside the gene matches. CDR3 length equals 14 residues. The CDR3 loop reads CASSPQTSGGEQYF. The CDR3 coding sequence is TGTGCCAGCAGCCCGCAAACATCGGGAGGCGAGCAGTACTTC.

This clonotype appeared many times. This sequence joins TRBV12-3 or TRBV12-4 and TRBJ2-7; a weak D match, TRBD2 (5 bases). V was clipped by 8 bases and J by 0 bases, with 11 bases between them. The CDR3 has 13 residues. The CDR3 DNA follows: TGTGCCAGCGGGAGCTCCTCCTCCTACGAGCAGTACTTC. It translates to CASGSSSSYEQYF.

This clonotype was recorded many times. J is TRBJ1-2 and V is TRBV4-3; D is unclear. The germline gives CDR1 LGHNA, CDR2 YSLEER. This CDR3 comprises 15 residues. V lost 1 base to trimming and J lost 5 bases, with 14 bases between them. CDR3 amino acids: CASSQGTREIYGYTF. As DNA, the CDR3 is TGCGCCAGCAGCCAAGGAACCCGCGAGATTTATGGCTACACCTTC.

This clonotype has a count of ten or more. The V and J genes are TRBV15 and TRBJ2-5; TRBD1 matches at 11 bases. In germline, CDR1 is LNHNV, CDR2 YYDKDF (reference sequence). CDR3 length equals 16 residues. V shed 0 bases and J 5 bases; nucleotides not matched to a gene: 5. CDR3 region: CATSRDRGTGGETQYF. The CDR3 nucleotides read TGTGCCACCAGCAGAGATCGGGGGACAGGGGGGGAGACCCAGTACTTC. The whole variable domain, remainder taken from reference TRBV15 and TRBJ2-5, is DAMVIQNPRYQVTQFGKPVTLSCSQTLNHNVMYWYQQKSSQAPKLLFHYYDKDFNNEADTPDNFQSRRPNTSFCFLDIRSPGLGDTAMYLCATSRDRGTGGETQYFGPGTRLLVL.

DNA of the CDR3: TGTGCCAGCAGTATGCACAATAGCAATCAGCCCCAGCATTTT. It yields the protein CASSMHNSNQPQHF. The rearrangement joins TRBV27 to TRBJ1-5, with D unresolved. The CDR3 length is 14 residues. Germline V gene data show CDR1 as MNHEY and CDR2 as SMNVEV (reference sequence). The V gene lost 5 bases and the J gene lost 0 bases, with 8 bases spanning the gap.

This clonotype was observed a handful of times. The chain is built from TRBV3-1 and TRBJ1-1; the match to TRBD1 covers 9 bases. V dropped 3 bases and J dropped 4; count of bases not matched to a gene: 3. The length of the CDR3 is 14 residues. The germline CDR1 and CDR2 sequences are LGHDT and YNNKEL (reference sequence). As DNA, the CDR3 is TGTGCCAGCAGCCATTTGGACAGGGGCACTGAAGCTTTCTTT. Protein product: CASSHLDRGTEAFF.

This clonotype was seen many times. V usage is TRBV12-3 or TRBV12-4 and J usage is TRBJ2-7; a possible D gene is TRBD1 (6 bases). This CDR3 spans 13 amino acids. Trimming left V 2 bases short and J 5 bases short, with 10 bases between. The CDR3 region has the DNA TGTGCCAGCAGTTTACAACAGGGTAACGAGCAGTACTTC. Its translation: CASSLQQGNEQYF.

With regard to this clonotype: Compared with germline, one end of the junction differs, possibly owing to a read error. The chain carries TRBV18 and TRBJ2-7; 9 bases align to TRBD1. The CDR3 sequence is 14 residues long. The V gene's germline CDR1 is KGHSH and CDR2 LQKENI. The CDR3 DNA reads as TGTGCCAGCCCACCGGGACAGGGCCCCTACGAGCAGTACTTC. It codes for CASPPGQGPYEQYF.

This clonotype has ten or more counts. The chain recombines TRBV5-4 with TRBJ2-7; D is unresolved. Germline V gene data show CDR1 as SGHNT and CDR2 as YYREEE (reference sequence). V was clipped by 1 base and J by 5 bases, with 7 bases between them. CDR3 length: 12 residues. Written as DNA, the CDR3 is TGTGCCAGCAGCTTGTATGGCCACGAGCAGTACTTC. Translated: CASSLYGHEQYF.

At least ten counts were recorded for this clonotype. This chain uses TRBV25-1 with TRBJ2-7; 8 positions agree with TRBD1. Germline V gives CDR1 MGHDK, CDR2 SYGVNS. V was pared by 4 bases and J by 0 bases, with 5 bases of the junction left unmatched. The CDR3 extends over 15 amino acids. Written as DNA, the CDR3 is TGTGCCAGCAGTGCACCTCAGGGGGCCTCCTACGAGCAGTACTTC. Translation: CASSAPQGASYEQYF.

There are a few counts of this clonotype. The V gene is TRBV4-2, the J gene TRBJ1-6; no clear D gene. Per germline, CDR1 LGHNA and CDR2 YNFKEQ. The CDR3 length is 12 residues. V was cut by 3 bases and J by 9 bases, with 6 bases left in between. CDR3 sequence reads: CASSQGSSPLHF. CDR3 coding DNA: TGTGCCAGCAGCCAGGGAAGTTCACCCCTCCACTTT.

This clonotype was observed many times. This chain links TRBV4-2 with TRBJ2-5, with TRBD2 matching 8 bases. Germline values: CDR1 LGHNA, CDR2 YNFKEQ. This CDR3 spans 15 amino acids. The V segment lost 2 bases and the J segment 5 bases; nucleotides outside the gene matches: 7. CDR3 residues: CASSQLREVYETQYF. In nucleotides, the CDR3 is TGTGCCAGCAGCCAACTGCGGGAGGTATATGAGACCCAGTACTTC.

In this sample, this clonotype turned up a few times. The chain combines TRBV6-1 with TRBJ1-3; no definite D call. CDR1 MNHNS and CDR2 SASEGT come from the germline V gene. This CDR3 has 16 amino acids. Trimming took 5 bases from V and 3 from J, leaving 17 bases between them. The CDR3 spells CASSLRPSAYGNTIYF. The CDR3 DNA sequence: TGTGCCAGCAGTCTAAGACCGTCGGCGTATGGAAACACCATATATTTT.

The chain employs TRBV6-2 or TRBV6-3 and TRBJ1-5, with D possibly being TRBD1 (5 bases). Looked up from germline, CDR1 is MNHEY and CDR2 is SVGEGT. The V end lost 6 bases, the J end lost 6 bases, and 15 bases lay between the germline ends. The CDR3 covers 14 residues. The CDR3 protein is CASSYGAGGQPQHF. The CDR3 DNA sequence: TGTGCCAGCAGCTACGGGGCCGGGGGTCAGCCCCAGCATTTT.

This clonotype was seen at least ten times. V is TRBV5-1 and J is TRBJ2-4; 10 bases are a match to TRBD2. Germline V CDR1 and CDR2: SGHRS, YFSETQ. The CDR3 covers 16 residues. Trimming at V came to 0 bases and at J to 6 bases, leaving 6 bases not matched to a gene. The CDR3 protein is CASSLASGSLANIQYF. CDR3 DNA: TGCGCCAGCAGCTTGGCTAGCGGGAGTTTAGCAAACATTCAGTACTTC.

The CDR3 loop is CASSFWEGGDQPQHF. CDR3 sequence (DNA): TGTGCCAGCAGTTTTTGGGAGGGCGGAGATCAGCCCCAGCATTTT. The V and J genes are TRBV28 and TRBJ1-5; D is unclear. Germline V gene sequence: CDR1 MDHEN, CDR2 SYDVKM. This CDR3 has 15 amino acids. V was shortened by 3 bases and J by 5 bases, with 14 bases between the two germline ends. The whole variable domain, remainder taken from reference TRBV28 and TRBJ1-5, is DVKVTQSSRYLVKRTGEKVFLECVQDMDHENMFWYRQDPGLGLRLIYFSYDVKMKEKGDIPEGYSVSREKKERFSLILESASTNQTSMYLCASSFWEGGDQPQHFGDGTRLSIL.